This T cell receptor (beta chain) was sequenced in a study of cytomegalovirus exposure and HLA in healthy donors. About the research overall: Counted in an early data release were some 81 million unique TCRs from HLA-typed donors. Overall study results and limits: TRBV6-2, TRBV6-3 and some other V segments were excluded as indistinguishable. In a later analysis, across HLA loci, associated TCR counts were highest for DRB1, lowest for HLA-C. Some TCR beta chains (around 180 of them) were listed as cytomegalovirus-associated.

Unmatched junction bases numbered 11, after V lost 9 bases and J lost 4 bases. Germline V gene lookup returns CDR1 LNHDA and CDR2 SQIVND (reference sequence). CDR3 size: 15 residues. With regard to this clone: Its antigen is not identified.

The PCR used 60 Vbeta and 13 Jbeta primers. The repertoire was sequenced with immunoSEQ multiplex PCR; TCRdb's copy has only in-frame clones and lacks some. The profile shows roughly 120,000 clones, around 79% of them singletons. The specimen was PBMCs. This chain links TRBV19 with TRBJ1-1, with TRBD1 identical over 10 bases. The receptor was isolated from a woman in her 30s in good health and CMV-seropositive. CDR3 amino acids: CASRDRGRGLTEAFF. CDR3 nucleotide sequence: TGTGCCAGCCGAGACAGGGGGCGCGGGCTCACTGAAGCTTTCTTT.